The entry below gives a single T cell receptor beta chain sequence along with its context. Antigen unknown. TCRdb keeps only in-frame clones here, not all; method: immunoSEQ multiplex PCR. The sample has tens of thousands of clones, around 70% seen once. These data come from a study of vaccination effects on CD4 cells after COVID-19. Peptide-pool stimulation followed by sequencing identified expanded antigen-specific CD4+ clonotypes in the ViraFEST assay. Scientists isolated CD4+ T cells after a roughly nine-day culture period ended. Sample: CD4+ T cells from PBMCs cultured with HCoV-229E spike peptides, taken before COVID-19 vaccination. The source of this sequence is a human donor who received a COVID-19 vaccine.

Here the CDR3 reads CAWSAKGGRGYNQPQHF. CDR3 in DNA: TGTGCCTGGAGCGCAAAAGGGGGCAGGGGTTACAATCAGCCCCAGCATTTT. The rearrangement uses TRBV30 and TRBJ1-5; 7 bases match TRBD1. The CDR3 extends over 17 amino acids. V trimming: 3 bases; J trimming: 3 bases; junction bases outside the gene matches: 14. The germline V gene encodes CDR1 GTSNPN and CDR2 SVGIG (reference sequence).